The 31 T cell receptor beta chains below all came from one sample that was sequenced in a study of blood T cell repertoires in COVID-19. TCRdb's copy holds only in-frame clones and misses some; the assay was immunoSEQ multiplex PCR. The data contain about 32,000 clones, approximately 90% of them singletons. Sequenced sample: peripheral blood. Receptors originate from a man aged 55 to 70 with acute or convalescent COVID-19.

This clone was seen once. The genes are TRBV6-5 and TRBJ1-4; D gene unclear. The germline CDR1 and CDR2 sequences are MNHEY and SVGAGI. The CDR3 runs to 14 residues. Between the trimmed V and J ends, which lost 7 bases and 9 bases, there was a span of 18 bases. The CDR3 coding sequence is TGTGCCAGCAACCCGGCGGTCTTCGATAAAAAACTGTTTTTT. Translating it yields CASNPAVFDKKLFF.

The chain has TRBV7-2 and TRBJ2-7, with D possibly matching TRBD2 (6 bases). The CDR3 spans 14 residues. CDR1 is SGHTA and CDR2 is FQGNSA in the germline V gene. With 1 base removed from V and 0 bases from J, the gap between germline ends came to 7 bases. The CDR3 is CASSLGRASYEQYF. CDR3 in DNA: TGTGCCAGCAGCTTAGGGAGGGCCTCCTACGAGCAGTACTTC.

This clone appeared a few times. The chain recombines TRBV5-1 with TRBJ2-3, with a tentative D call TRBD1 (6 bases). The CDR3 has 15 amino acids. Trimming removed 7 bases from V and 4 bases from J, with 19 bases in between. Germline V gives CDR1 SGHRS, CDR2 YFSETQ. This CDR3 reads CASYGTFLNADTQYF. The CDR3 DNA is TGCGCCAGCTACGGGACATTCCTTAATGCAGATACGCAGTATTTT.

The chain is built from TRBV7-9 and TRBJ2-1; the D gene is possibly TRBD2 (6 bases). This CDR3 has 12 residues. The V gene's germline CDR1 is SEHNR and CDR2 FQNEAQ (reference sequence). V was clipped by 4 bases and J by 7 bases, with 8 bases between them. CDR3 bases: TGTGCCAGCAGCTCCGGGGGAAATGAGCAGTTCTTC. Encoded protein: CASSSGGNEQFF.

The chain links TRBV5-5 to TRBJ2-2; D is ambiguous. V shed 2 bases and J shed 4 bases, with 15 bases lying between them. Germline V gene sequence: CDR1 SGHKS, CDR2 YYEKEE (reference sequence). The CDR3 spans 16 residues. The CDR3 loop reads CASSLGGERGTGELFF. In DNA, the CDR3 is TGTGCCAGCAGCTTAGGCGGTGAGAGAGGCACCGGGGAGCTGTTTTTT.

This chain joins TRBV7-2 and TRBJ2-3; D possibly corresponds to TRBD2 (5 bases). The CDR3 consists of 15 residues. V gave up 5 bases and J gave up 1 base, with 13 bases separating them. The germline CDR1 and CDR2 sequences are SGHTA and FQGNSA. The CDR3 sequence: CASSLSVARTDTQYF. DNA for the CDR3: TGTGCCAGCAGCCTTAGCGTGGCCCGCACAGATACGCAGTATTTT.

This chain's CDR3 is CASSPPPGTLSGVGNEKLFF. CDR3 DNA sequence: TGTGCCAGCAGTCCACCCCCCGGGACTTTGTCCGGAGTGGGCAATGAAAAACTGTTTTTT. The chain combines TRBV28 with TRBJ1-4; D is perhaps TRBD1 (5 bases). Between the trimmed V and J ends, which lost 5 bases and 5 bases, there was a span of 30 bases. CDR1 and CDR2 from the germline V gene are MDHEN and SYDVKM. CDR3 length: 20 amino acids. Full variable domain (outside the CDR3, taken from reference TRBV28 and TRBJ1-4): DVKVTQSSRYLVKRTGEKVFLECVQDMDHENMFWYRQDPGLGLRLIYFSYDVKMKEKGDIPEGYSVSREKKERFSLILESASTNQTSMYLCASSPPPGTLSGVGNEKLFFGSGTQLSVL.

This clone has more than one count but fewer than ten. The chain is built from TRBV19 and TRBJ1-1, with TRBD1 identical over 7 bases. Trimming cost V 1 base and J 6 bases; bases outside gene matches: 8. Germline CDR1 and CDR2: LNHDA and SQIVND (reference sequence). The CDR3 has 15 amino acids. CDR3 loop: CASSIAQGWDAEAFF. Written as DNA, the CDR3 is TGTGCCAGTAGTATAGCACAGGGGTGGGACGCTGAAGCTTTCTTT.

This clone was detected only once. The gene calls are TRBV3-1 (or the pseudogene TRBV3-2) and TRBJ1-1; 8 nucleotides line up with TRBD1. CDR1 and CDR2 from the germline V gene are LGHDT and YNNKEL (reference sequence). This CDR3 has 14 amino acids. The J segment lost 1 base and the V segment lost 4 bases, leaving 2 bases of the junction unmatched. Here the CDR3 reads CASSLGQGNTEAFF. CDR3 in DNA: TGTGCCAGCAGCCTCGGACAGGGGAACACTGAAGCTTTCTTT.

The chain joins TRBV10-3 to TRBJ2-1; 8 nucleotides align to TRBD1. With V trimmed by 3 bases and J by 4 bases, 17 bases remained unmatched. This CDR3 spans 19 amino acids. The germline V gene encodes CDR1 ENHRY and CDR2 SYGVKD. CDR3 sequence reads: CAISDPPTGAVRVYNEQFF. The CDR3 nucleotides read TGTGCCATCAGTGATCCTCCGACAGGGGCGGTACGAGTGTACAATGAGCAGTTCTTC.

This clone occurred once. V is TRBV19 and J is TRBJ1-2; TRBD1 matches 10 bases. The CDR3 has 13 amino acids. The germline V gene encodes CDR1 LNHDA and CDR2 SQIVND (reference sequence). V dropped 8 bases and J dropped 8; count of bases not matched to a gene: 8. The CDR3 spells CASGQGVVGGYTF. In DNA, the CDR3 is TGTGCCAGTGGACAGGGGGTAGTAGGAGGCTACACCTTC.

J is TRBJ1-4 and V is TRBV25-1, with TRBD1 matching 7 bases. Per germline, CDR1 MGHDK and CDR2 SYGVNS. With 6 bases clipped from V and 7 bases from J, the junction kept 8 bases outside the gene matches. This CDR3 is 14 amino acids long. CDR3 in amino acids: CASRLTGVGEKLFF. DNA for the CDR3: TGTGCCAGCAGACTTACAGGGGTGGGTGAAAAACTGTTTTTT.

This clone showed up just once. The chain uses TRBV11-3 and TRBJ2-5; the match to TRBD1 covers 11 bases. This CDR3 region has 14 residues. Trimming at V came to 5 bases and at J to 2 bases, leaving 1 base not matched to a gene. In germline, CDR1 is SGHNT, CDR2 YENEEA. The CDR3 loop is CASSRDRGQETQYF. As DNA, the CDR3 is TGTGCCAGCAGCCGGGACAGGGGGCAAGAGACCCAGTACTTC.

Here the CDR3 DNA reads TGTGCCAGCAGCTTCCTTACAGGGGGCGAGCAGTACTTC. This sequence encodes CASSFLTGGEQYF. The V and J genes are TRBV7-3 and TRBJ2-7, with 8 positions matching TRBD1. V shed 3 bases and J 6 bases; nucleotides not matched to a gene: 4. CDR3 size: 13 residues. The germline CDR1 and CDR2 sequences are SGHTA and FQGTGA. Full variable domain (outside the CDR3, taken from reference TRBV7-3 and TRBJ2-7): GAGVSQTPSNKVTEKGKYVELRCDPISGHTALYWYRQSLGQGPEFLIYFQGTGAADDSGLPNDRFFAVRPEGSVSTLKIQRTERGDSAVYLCASSFLTGGEQYFGPGTRLTVT.

The chain joins TRBV11-2 to TRBJ2-7; D is unresolved. The CDR3 is made up of 14 amino acids. The V end lost 1 base, the J end lost 2 bases, and 9 bases lay between the germline ends. CDR1 SGHAT and CDR2 FQNNGV come from the germline V gene. The CDR3: CASSLVPGPYEQYF. The CDR3 coding sequence is TGTGCCAGCAGCTTAGTACCGGGTCCCTACGAGCAGTACTTC.

The rearrangement uses TRBV19 and TRBJ1-2; D might be TRBD1 (5 bases). CDR3 size: 13 residues. Per germline, CDR1 LNHDA and CDR2 SQIVND (reference sequence). Trimming took off 0 bases at V and 3 bases at J, with 5 bases between the two ends. The CDR3 is CASSIDRDYGYTF. Written as DNA, the CDR3 is TGTGCCAGTAGTATAGACAGGGACTATGGCTACACCTTC.

This clone showed up just a few times. Compared with germline, one end of the junction differs, possibly owing to a read error. CDR3 sequence reads: CASSVDRGGRGKLFF. The CDR3 DNA reads as TGTGCCAGCAGCGTAGACAGGGGAGGGCGAGGAAAACTGTTTTTT. The rearrangement uses TRBV11-2 and TRBJ1-4; 8 bases are a match to TRBD1. This CDR3 comprises 15 residues. The germline CDR1 and CDR2 sequences are SGHAT and FQNNGV.

The rearrangement uses TRBV29-1 and TRBJ2-7; D remains unclear. The CDR3 totals 12 residues. V dropped 1 base and J dropped 7 bases, with 11 bases sitting between them. Looked up from germline, CDR1 is SQVTM and CDR2 is ANQGSEA. This chain's CDR3 is CSVEVGPGEQYV. The CDR3 DNA follows: TGCAGCGTTGAAGTGGGCCCTGGGGAGCAGTACGTC.

The V and J genes are TRBV18 and TRBJ1-3; D remains ambiguous. With 2 bases removed from V and 0 bases from J, the gap between germline ends came to 8 bases. CDR3 size: 15 residues. The germline V gene has CDR1 KGHSH and CDR2 LQKENI. Written as DNA, the CDR3 is TGTGCCAGCTCACCATCGGGTTACTCTGGAAACACCATATATTTT. Translating it yields CASSPSGYSGNTIYF.

The V call is TRBV10-3, the J call TRBJ1-2; D possibly corresponds to TRBD1 (6 bases). The CDR3 runs to 14 residues. Between the trimmed V and J ends, which lost 0 bases and 4 bases, there was a span of 9 bases. Per germline, CDR1 ENHRY and CDR2 SYGVKD. The DNA for the CDR3 is TGTGCCATCAGTGAGTCTGTACAGGGCTATGGCTACACCTTC. The encoded protein is CAISESVQGYGYTF.

This clone was seen only a few times. The V gene is TRBV5-1, the J gene TRBJ1-2; 8 bases are shared with TRBD1. The V and J ends lost 4 bases and 2 bases, in that order; junction bases with no gene match: 10. CDR3 length: 16 residues. CDR1 and CDR2 (germline): SGHRS, YFSETQ. The CDR3 DNA sequence: TGCGCCAGCAGCCCGGGGACAGGCTGGGGGAACTATGGCTACACCTTC. Translated: CASSPGTGWGNYGYTF.

V is TRBV18 and J is TRBJ2-1, with 14 positions matching TRBD2. Germline trimming cut 3 bases from V and 2 bases from J; bases unmatched to any gene: 6. The CDR3 contains 18 residues. Germline V gene sequence: CDR1 KGHSH, CDR2 LQKENI. The CDR3: CASSPGTSGSGTYNEQFF. The CDR3 nucleotides read TGTGCCAGCTCACCCGGGACTAGCGGGAGCGGGACCTACAATGAGCAGTTCTTC.

The chain recombines TRBV19 with TRBJ1-5; tentative D call: TRBD1 (5 bases). This CDR3 comprises 15 residues. Germline-derived CDR1 and CDR2 are LNHDA and SQIVND (reference sequence). The ends were cut back, 3 bases at V and 6 bases at J, with 15 bases in the middle. CDR3 residues: CASSITRVSGQPQHF. The CDR3 DNA sequence: TGTGCCAGTAGTATCACCAGGGTATCAGGTCAGCCCCAGCATTTT.

The gene calls are TRBV9 and TRBJ2-7; D not certain. The CDR3 has 11 amino acids. V lost 2 bases, J lost 7 bases, and 7 bases lay in between. Germline CDR1 SGDLS, CDR2 YYNGEE. In DNA form, the CDR3 reads TGTGCCAGCAGCGTTCCTACGGAGCAGTACGTC. Amino acids: CASSVPTEQYV.

The V gene is TRBV7-6, the J gene TRBJ2-1; tentatively, D is TRBD2 (6 bases). Deletions cut 1 base from V and 0 bases from J, with 10 bases between. The CDR3 loop spans 16 amino acids. Germline assignment: CDR1 SGHVS and CDR2 FNYEAQ. CDR3 amino acids: CASSLVAVISYNEQFF. In DNA, the CDR3 is TGTGCCAGCAGCTTAGTAGCGGTAATCTCCTACAATGAGCAGTTCTTC.

This clone was detected once. The chain uses TRBV7-9 and TRBJ2-1, with 10 bases aligning to TRBD2. The CDR3 has 16 amino acids. Germline-derived CDR1 and CDR2 are SEHNR and FQNEAQ (reference sequence). The J segment lost 7 bases and the V segment lost 5 bases, leaving 11 bases of the junction unmatched. CDR3 protein: CASSPWTSGRGNEQFF. In nucleotides, the CDR3 is TGTGCCAGCAGCCCCTGGACCAGCGGGAGGGGAAATGAGCAGTTCTTC. Complete variable domain (other parts from reference TRBV7-9 and TRBJ2-1): DTGVSQNPRHKITKRGQNVTFRCDPISEHNRLYWYRQTLGQGPEFLTYFQNEAQLEKSRLLSDRFSAERPKGSFSTLEIQRTEQGDSAMYLCASSPWTSGRGNEQFFGPGTRLTVL.

This chain links TRBV6-5 with TRBJ1-4; tentative D call: TRBD1 (6 bases). CDR3 length: 16 amino acids. Between the trimmed V and J ends, which lost 2 bases and 4 bases, there was a span of 14 bases. The germline CDR1 and CDR2 sequences are MNHEY and SVGAGI. CDR3 region: CASSYGLGRGNEKLFF. The CDR3 nucleotides read TGTGCCAGCAGTTACGGGCTGGGCAGGGGTAATGAAAAACTGTTTTTT.

This rearrangement joins TRBV3-1 (or the pseudogene TRBV3-2) to TRBJ2-3; TRBD2 aligns across 11 bases. V lost 3 bases and J lost 4; bases outside the gene matches: 6. From germline, CDR1 is LGHDT and CDR2 YNNKEL (reference sequence). The CDR3 extends over 16 amino acids. The CDR3 is CASSHLAGGRADTQYF. CDR3 DNA: TGTGCCAGCAGCCATCTAGCGGGAGGTAGAGCAGATACGCAGTATTTT.

This clone was counted only a few times. The chain has TRBV4-2 and TRBJ2-1, with a possible D match to TRBD2 (5 bases). The CDR3 is 16 amino acids. Trimming removed 0 bases at V and 1 base at J, with 10 bases between. Germline V lookup: CDR1 LGHNA, CDR2 YNFKEQ. CDR3 in DNA: TGTGCCAGCAGCCAAGATAGCGATAGATCCTACAATGAGCAGTTCTTC. It codes for CASSQDSDRSYNEQFF.

The chain employs TRBV7-9 and TRBJ2-3; 8 nucleotides line up with TRBD2. This CDR3 is 15 amino acids long. Trimming cost V 2 bases and J 4 bases; bases outside gene matches: 5. CDR1 SEHNR and CDR2 FQNEAQ come from the germline V gene (reference sequence). CDR3 sequence (DNA): TGTGCCAGCAGCTTAATCTCGGGAGGGCCAGATACGCAGTATTTT. Amino acid sequence: CASSLISGGPDTQYF.

This clone occurred a few times. The chain recombines TRBV15 with TRBJ1-2; 7 bases agree with TRBD1. CDR1 LNHNV and CDR2 YYDKDF come from the germline V gene (reference sequence). The junction had 5 bases not matched to a gene; V was cut back by 1 base and J by 0 bases. CDR3 length equals 16 residues. The CDR3 DNA reads as TGTGCCACCAGCAGAGGACGAGACAGGGCTAACTATGGCTACACCTTC. The encoded protein is CATSRGRDRANYGYTF. Based on the CDR3 plus reference TRBV15 and TRBJ1-2, the full variable domain is DAMVIQNPRYQVTQFGKPVTLSCSQTLNHNVMYWYQQKSSQAPKLLFHYYDKDFNNEADTPDNFQSRRPNTSFCFLDIRSPGLGDTAMYLCATSRGRDRANYGYTFGSGTRLTVV.